A single sample gave rise to the 19 T cell receptor beta chains below, sequenced in a study of cytotoxic CD8 clonotypes in ibrutinib-treated CLL. TCRdb's copy holds only in-frame clones and misses some; the assay was immunoSEQ multiplex PCR. The sample yields about 85,000 clones, around 79% seen once. Source: PBMCs, taken after 12 months of ibrutinib treatment. These receptors originate from a human donor with chronic lymphocytic leukemia.

J is TRBJ1-4 and V is TRBV7-6, with D unresolved. The CDR3 is 13 residues long. Germline-derived CDR1 and CDR2 are SGHVS and FNYEAQ. Trimming took off 7 bases at V and 8 bases at J, with 14 bases between the two ends. The chain's CDR3 is CASMRAPEEKLFF. CDR3 nucleotide sequence: TGTGCCAGCATGCGGGCTCCGGAAGAAAAACTGTTTTTT. The entire variable domain, with the rest obtained from reference TRBV7-6 and TRBJ1-4, is as follows: GAGVSQSPRYKVTKRGQDVALRCDPISGHVSLYWYRQALGQGPEFLTYFNYEAQQDKSGLPNDRFSAERPEGSISTLTIQRTEQRDSAMYRCASMRAPEEKLFFGSGTQLSVL.

The chain joins TRBV5-1 to TRBJ1-1; tentatively, D is TRBD1 (6 bases). CDR3 size: 13 residues. CDR1 is SGHRS and CDR2 is YFSETQ in the germline V gene. V gave up 0 bases and J gave up 5 bases, with 8 bases separating them. CDR3 nucleotides: TGCGCCAGCAGCTTGGAAGGGGGGACTGAAGCTTTCTTT. Protein sequence: CASSLEGGTEAFF.

The V call is TRBV7-2, the J call TRBJ2-5; TRBD1 might be the D (5 bases). V shed 5 bases and J shed 5 bases, with 15 bases lying between them. The CDR3 runs to 14 residues. Germline-derived CDR1 and CDR2 are SGHTA and FQGNSA. CDR3 in DNA: TGTGCCAGCAGCCCCCCCGGACAAAGGGAGACCCAGTACTTC. It yields the protein CASSPPGQRETQYF.

The CDR3 here is CASSLAGGAGNTIYF. The CDR3 nucleotides read TGTGCCAGCAGCTTGGCTGGGGGGGCTGGAAACACCATATATTTT. The chain links TRBV5-4 to TRBJ1-3; a weak D match, TRBD1 (5 bases). Looked up from germline, CDR1 is SGHNT and CDR2 is YYREEE (reference sequence). The CDR3 length is 15 residues. Trimming took off 0 bases at V and 2 bases at J, with 9 bases between the two ends.

The chain recombines TRBV11-2 with TRBJ1-5; D remains unclear. The CDR3 totals 13 residues. The V end was cut by 5 bases, the J end by 6 bases, with 11 bases between. The germline V gene encodes CDR1 SGHAT and CDR2 FQNNGV. The CDR3: CASSPSPGQPQHF. In nucleotides, the CDR3 is TGTGCCAGCAGCCCAAGCCCGGGTCAGCCCCAGCATTTT.

The chain uses TRBV10-2 and TRBJ2-5; D possibly corresponds to TRBD1 (5 bases). The CDR3 consists of 14 residues. Trimming stripped 8 bases from V and 5 bases from J, with 18 bases between. Germline CDR1 is WSHSY and CDR2 is SAAADI. CDR3 residues: CASRWTPRSETQYF. CDR3 bases: TGCGCCAGCCGTTGGACACCAAGGTCGGAGACCCAGTACTTC.

The chain couples TRBV5-1 to TRBJ2-5, with TRBD1 as a possible D gene (5 bases). Trimming shortened V by 2 bases and J by 2 bases, and 10 bases separated the two germline ends. Per the germline V gene, CDR1 is SGHRS and CDR2 is YFSETQ. There are 14 residues in the CDR3. This CDR3 is CASSFGQSQETQYF. The CDR3 DNA is TGCGCCAGCAGCTTCGGACAATCGCAAGAGACCCAGTACTTC.

This chain joins TRBV9 and TRBJ1-4, with D perhaps TRBD1 (5 bases). The CDR3 totals 14 residues. CDR1 and CDR2 from the germline V gene are SGDLS and YYNGEE. With 4 bases removed from V and 2 bases from J, the gap between germline ends came to 9 bases. The CDR3 nucleotides are TGTGCCAGCAGCCCAAGACAGACTAATGAAAAACTGTTTTTT. Its translation: CASSPRQTNEKLFF.

The genes are TRBV18 and TRBJ1-5; the match to TRBD1 covers 7 bases. V gave up 6 bases and J gave up 6 bases; unmatched junction bases: 8. CDR3 length: 14 amino acids. The germline CDR1 and CDR2 sequences are KGHSH and LQKENI. CDR3: CASSLGQEGQPQHF. Written as DNA, the CDR3 is TGTGCCAGCTCCCTCGGACAGGAGGGTCAGCCCCAGCATTTT.

This clone was observed a handful of times. The genes are TRBV18 and TRBJ2-1, with D perhaps assigned TRBD1 or TRBD2 (5 bases each). The V end lost 3 bases, the J end lost 8 bases, and 14 bases lay between the germline ends. This CDR3 is built from 14 residues. The germline V gene encodes CDR1 KGHSH and CDR2 LQKENI. The chain's CDR3 is CASSPSRDGYEQFF. The CDR3 bases are TGTGCCAGCTCACCCAGCCGGGACGGTTATGAGCAGTTCTTC.

The CDR3 DNA reads as TGTGCCAGCAGGGCTGACTTGTACGAGCAGTACTTC. Translation gives CASRADLYEQYF. The rearrangement uses TRBV2 and TRBJ2-7; D is ambiguous. The ends were cut back, 6 bases at V and 4 bases at J, with 10 bases in the middle. The CDR3 loop spans 12 amino acids. Germline CDR1 reads SNHLY; CDR2 reads FYNNEI.

This clone was detected a few times. V usage is TRBV18 and J usage is TRBJ2-2; 11 bases agree with TRBD1. The CDR3 loop spans 16 amino acids. Germline V gene lookup returns CDR1 KGHSH and CDR2 LQKENI. J lost 6 bases, V lost 8 bases, and 11 bases had no gene match. CDR3 DNA: TGTGCCAGCACCCCAGGGACAGGGGGGATCGCCGGGGAGCTGTTTTTT. It yields the protein CASTPGTGGIAGELFF.

V gene TRBV7-3 combines with J gene TRBJ2-2; TRBD2 is a possible D gene (5 bases). Germline V gene sequence: CDR1 SGHTA, CDR2 FQGTGA. The CDR3 has 14 amino acids. Trimming shortened V by 2 bases and J by 1 base, and 5 bases separated the two germline ends. The CDR3 coding sequence is TGTGCCAGCAGCTTAGAGGGGAACACCGGGGAGCTGTTTTTT. Protein sequence: CASSLEGNTGELFF.

V is TRBV19 and J is TRBJ1-1; D perhaps matches TRBD1 (5 bases). Germline CDR1 is LNHDA and CDR2 is SQIVND (reference sequence). The CDR3 sequence is 12 residues long. Trimming removed 3 bases from V and 7 bases from J, with 9 bases in between. The CDR3 DNA reads TGTGCCAGTAGTATTAGGGGTCGTGAAGCTTTCTTT. Protein product: CASSIRGREAFF. The full variable domain, completed using reference TRBV19 and TRBJ1-1, is DGGITQSPKYLFRKEGQNVTLSCEQNLNHDAMYWYRQDPGQGLRLIYYSQIVNDFQKGDIAEGYSVSREKKESFPLTVTSAQKNPTAFYLCASSIRGREAFFGQGTRLTVV.

V usage is TRBV27 and J usage is TRBJ2-6; D not certain. The CDR3 covers 18 residues. V lost 4 bases to trimming and J lost 0 bases, with 16 bases between them. Germline loops: CDR1 MNHEY, CDR2 SMNVEV (reference sequence). For the CDR3, the DNA is TGTGCCAGCAGTTCACTCACCAGGACCTCCTCTGGGGCCAACGTCCTGACTTTC. This gives the protein CASSSLTRTSSGANVLTF.

V is TRBV28 and J is TRBJ1-2; D not resolved. From germline, CDR1 is MDHEN and CDR2 SYDVKM. V was cut by 5 bases and J by 7 bases, with 17 bases left in between. CDR3 length: 14 amino acids. Here the CDR3 reads CASSPHTLPFGYTF. The DNA of the CDR3 is TGTGCCAGCAGTCCTCATACCCTCCCCTTTGGCTACACCTTC.

The gene calls are TRBV7-8 and TRBJ2-4, with D perhaps being TRBD1 or TRBD2 (6 bases each). The CDR3 sequence is 15 residues long. Germline lookup yields CDR1 SGHVS and CDR2 FQNEAQ. V was trimmed by 5 bases and J by 5 bases, leaving 16 bases between them. The CDR3 protein is CASSPTLEGENIQYF. The CDR3 DNA follows: TGTGCCAGCAGCCCCACCCTGGAGGGGGAAAACATTCAGTACTTC.

This chain joins TRBV7-8 and TRBJ2-1, with D possibly matching TRBD1 (5 bases). The CDR3 spans 15 residues. Looked up from germline, CDR1 is SGHVS and CDR2 is FQNEAQ. Trimming removed 0 bases from V and 6 bases from J, with 12 bases in between. The CDR3 is CASSLAQGRVNEQFF. The CDR3 bases are TGTGCCAGCAGCTTAGCGCAGGGCAGGGTCAATGAGCAGTTCTTC.

This clone occurred once. The rearrangement joins TRBV28 to TRBJ2-5, with D tentatively TRBD2 (5 bases). Trimming pared 1 base from V and 5 bases from J, leaving 11 bases between. Germline V gene lookup returns CDR1 MDHEN and CDR2 SYDVKM. CDR3 length equals 14 residues. This chain's CDR3 is CASSLLGSGETQYF. The DNA for the CDR3 is TGTGCCAGCAGTTTATTAGGGTCGGGGGAGACCCAGTACTTC.